This TCR beta chain originates from a study of identifying expanded T cells in peripheral blood. Study conclusions and caveats: Clone count variance between two-week samples rose with total template count. Differentially abundant clones: 0.95 to 1.5 between replicates, 16.4 at roughly 15 days, less than 20 at four.

During the collection period, no donor immune events like infections were recorded. The ends were cut back, 6 bases at V and 11 bases at J, with 17 bases in the middle. Germline loops: CDR1 MNHEY, CDR2 SVGAGI. CDR3 length equals 13 residues. This clone has a handful of counts. Its target is not known. Using immunoSEQ multiplex PCR, the repertoire was profiled, and TCRdb retains in-frame clones only, with some absent. The repertoire holds approximately 130,000 clones, with about 80% as singletons. This TCR was recovered from a person aged 18 to 70 in good health. Sequencing was done on a sample of blood. The chain combines TRBV6-5 with TRBJ2-1; D is perhaps TRBD1 (6 bases). Here the CDR3 reads CASSLTGQPKQFF. CDR3 nucleotide sequence: TGTGCCAGCAGCTTAACTGGACAGCCCAAGCAGTTCTTC.